This T cell receptor (beta chain) originates from a study of CD8+ T cells in alopecia areata. Study-wide findings and caveats: Mice gave a clearer picture of TCR sharing than patients did, possibly for HLA-related reasons.

RNA was isolated and reverse transcribed to cDNA, the sequencing template. Clones were sequenced by immunoSEQ multiplex PCR, and TCRdb holds only the in-frame ones, with some missing. The sample comprises 90,000 to 150,000 clones, 55% to 70% of which are singletons, and approximately 3% rests with the top ten. The germline V gene has CDR1 SGHNT and CDR2 YYREEE (reference sequence). The CDR3 is 13 amino acids. Deletions cut 5 bases from V and 2 bases from J, with 10 bases between. This clone has just a few counts. The antigen is undetermined. The source is a human donor in good health. This rearrangement joins TRBV5-4 to TRBJ2-5, with a possible D match to TRBD2 (5 bases). Sequenced material: CD4+ T cells sorted from blood. DNA for the CDR3: TGTGCCAGCAGTACGGGATTTCAAGAGACCCAGTACTTC. Its translation is CASSTGFQETQYF.